This T cell receptor beta chain originates from a study of blood T cell repertoires in COVID-19. Study background: Specimens from acute and convalescent COVID-19 originated in the United States, Italy and Spain. T cells, B-cell-depleted T cells, or PBMCs provided the cDNA or gDNA that served as material.

Germline CDR1 LNHNV, CDR2 YYDKDF (reference sequence). The germline V and J ends were trimmed by 5 bases and 5 bases, with 25 bases remaining between them. This CDR3 region has 18 residues. Under the authors' procedure: Nucleated cell number was recorded as an estimate derived from reference gene primer amplification. TCRdb keeps only in-frame clones here, not all; method: immunoSEQ multiplex PCR. The V and J calls and clone size were taken over from that table, and D and trimming were inferred from the DNA. The sample has about 200,000 clones; around nine tenths are singletons. The genes are TRBV15 and TRBJ1-5, with D possibly TRBD1 on 5 matching bases. This TCR derives from a man aged 60-69 years who had recovered from COVID-19. Sequencing was done on a sample of peripheral blood. The CDR3 here is CATSPFQTAVGGDQPQHF. The CDR3 DNA is TGTGCCACCAGCCCGTTCCAGACGGCCGTGGGGGGGGATCAGCCCCAGCATTTT. Together with reference TRBV15 and TRBJ1-5, the CDR3 gives the full variable domain: DAMVIQNPRYQVTQFGKPVTLSCSQTLNHNVMYWYQQKSSQAPKLLFHYYDKDFNNEADTPDNFQSRRPNTSFCFLDIRSPGLGDTAMYLCATSPFQTAVGGDQPQHFGDGTRLSIL.